This passage covers 22 T cell receptor beta chains from one sample sequenced in a study of identical twins. TCRdb ran MiXCR on the 5' RACE reads and lists one entry per CDR3 protein. The table lists under 500,000 distinct CDR3 sequences, around an eighth of them singletons. Another study also made use of these data, one on yellow fever vaccine responses in identical twins.

The specimen was CD4+ T cells sorted from blood. The receptors originated from a woman aged 18-29 years in good health.

The rearrangement joins TRBV7-6 to TRBJ2-7; no clear D gene. The V end lost 1 base, the J end lost 7 bases, and 11 bases lay between the germline ends. Germline V lookup: CDR1 SGHVS, CDR2 FNYEAQ. The CDR3 runs to 13 residues. The CDR3 DNA sequence: TGTGCCAGCAGCTTAGGGATGAACGGGGAGCAGTACTTC. Encoded protein: CASSLGMNGEQYF.

The V gene is TRBV20-1, the J gene TRBJ2-5, with D possibly being TRBD2 (5 bases). The germline V gene encodes CDR1 DFQATT and CDR2 SNEGSKA (reference sequence). Trimming took off 3 bases at V and 5 bases at J, with 16 bases between the two ends. The CDR3 runs to 14 residues. The CDR3 DNA is TGCAGTGCTAGGGAAGCGGACTTTAGGGAGACCCAGTACTTC. Amino acids: CSAREADFRETQYF.

This clonotype was recorded a few times. This chain uses TRBV18 with TRBJ2-7; 9 nucleotides agree with TRBD2. The trim removed 3 bases at V and 7 bases at J, leaving 4 bases unmatched. This CDR3 has 13 residues. CDR1 KGHSH and CDR2 LQKENI come from the germline V gene. The CDR3, as DNA: TGTGCCAGCTCACCCCGGCGGGAGGGAGAGCAGTACTTC. This sequence encodes CASSPRREGEQYF. The whole variable domain, filled in from reference TRBV18 and TRBJ2-7, reads NAGVMQNPRHLVRRRGQEARLRCSPMKGHSHVYWYRQLPEEGLKFMVYLQKENIIDESGMPKERFSAEFPKEGPSILRIQQVVRGDSAAYFCASSPRREGEQYFGPGTRLTVT.

A few counts support this clonotype. The gene calls are TRBV21-1 and TRBJ2-7; the tabulated D call, TRBD2, remains unverified against the DNA. TRBV21-1 is recorded as a pseudogene. This CDR3 is 16 amino acids long. The CDR3 nucleotides are TGTGCCAGCAGCCATCCCGGGACTAGCGGATTTTACGAGCAGTACTTC. Translation: CASSHPGTSGFYEQYF.

In this sample, this clonotype turned up many times. The chain couples TRBV6-6 to TRBJ1-5; D is undetermined. Trimming removed 7 bases at V and 1 base at J, with 8 bases between. This CDR3 region has 13 residues. In germline, CDR1 is MNHNY, CDR2 SVGAGI (reference sequence). The CDR3: CASKVGSNQPQHF. CDR3 nucleotide sequence: TGTGCCAGCAAGGTTGGGAGCAATCAGCCCCAGCATTTT.

This clonotype was observed a few times. The chain has TRBV2 and TRBJ1-2; tentative D call: TRBD1 (5 bases). V gave up 8 bases and J gave up 2 bases, with 18 bases separating them. CDR3 length: 15 amino acids. CDR1 SNHLY and CDR2 FYNNEI come from the germline V gene. The CDR3 nucleotides read TGTGCCAGCGGGGGAAGAGTGGGACGGAACTATGGCTACACCTTC. Its translation: CASGGRVGRNYGYTF.

This chain links TRBV6-4 with TRBJ2-6, with TRBD1 matching over 8 bases. This CDR3 is 19 amino acids long. Trimming took 8 bases from V and 0 from J; bases not matched to a gene: 15. CDR1 is MRHNA, CDR2 SNTAGT, per germline. In DNA form, the CDR3 reads TGTGCCAGCTGTTTTGTTAAGGGACAGGCAATCTCTGGGGCCAACGTCCTGACTTTC. Amino acids: CASCFVKGQAISGANVLTF.

This clonotype was observed at least ten times. The chain has TRBV10-1 and TRBJ2-3; possible D gene TRBD2, 5 bases. The CDR3 contains 15 residues. Germline V gives CDR1 WNHNN, CDR2 SYGVQD (reference sequence). V lost 2 bases, J lost 4 bases, and 13 bases lay in between. This CDR3 reads CASSEGLERADTQYF. The CDR3 nucleotides are TGCGCCAGCAGTGAGGGTTTGGAGAGGGCAGATACGCAGTATTTT.

This clonotype was seen more than once but under ten times. The rearrangement uses TRBV3-1 and TRBJ2-7; D ambiguous. Germline assignment: CDR1 LGHDT and CDR2 YNNKEL (reference sequence). V gave up 6 bases and J gave up 3 bases, with 12 bases separating them. The CDR3 spans 13 residues. The CDR3 loop is CASRAPKNYEQYF. The CDR3 DNA reads TGTGCCAGCAGGGCACCCAAAAACTACGAGCAGTACTTC.

The chain couples TRBV14 to TRBJ2-1, with no clear D. There are 13 residues in the CDR3. V lost 0 bases, J lost 8 bases, and 8 bases lay in between. Germline V lookup: CDR1 SGHDN, CDR2 FVKESK. CDR3 bases: TGTGCCAGCAGCCAAGAGTTGGTGGATGAGCAGTTCTTC. Protein: CASSQELVDEQFF.

At least ten counts were recorded for this clonotype. The V and J genes are TRBV6-2 or TRBV6-3 and TRBJ2-1; D might be TRBD2 (5 bases). This CDR3 comprises 13 residues. Trimming stripped 7 bases from V and 0 bases from J, with 7 bases between. Germline values: CDR1 MNHEY, CDR2 SVGEGT. The CDR3 DNA follows: TGTGCCAGCACTGCGGGCTCCTACAATGAGCAGTTCTTC. Protein: CASTAGSYNEQFF.

Only a few counts were recorded for this clonotype. The gene calls are TRBV20-1 and TRBJ2-3, with 9 bases aligning to TRBD2. CDR1 is DFQATT and CDR2 is SNEGSKA in the germline V gene (reference sequence). The CDR3 is 15 amino acids. Trimming took 1 base from V and 0 from J; bases not matched to a gene: 2. The CDR3 region has the DNA TGCAGTGCTAGAGGTAGCGGGGGTAGCACAGATACGCAGTATTTT. It encodes CSARGSGGSTDTQYF.

The chain links TRBV6-2 or TRBV6-3 to TRBJ2-5, with 8 bases fitting TRBD2. The CDR3 spans 15 residues. Germline V CDR1 and CDR2: MNHEY, SVGEGT. The V segment lost 0 bases and the J segment 3 bases; nucleotides outside the gene matches: 3. In nucleotides, the CDR3 is TGTGCCAGCAGTTACTCCCCGGGAGGGAAAGAGACCCAGTACTTC. As protein: CASSYSPGGKETQYF.

This clonotype was seen only a few times. The chain links TRBV6-1 to TRBJ2-1; 7 bases are shared with TRBD1. The CDR3 extends over 13 amino acids. V dropped 8 bases and J dropped 6; count of bases not matched to a gene: 7. Germline-derived CDR1 and CDR2 are MNHNS and SASEGT. The CDR3 sequence: CASRRDSVNEQFF. CDR3 sequence (DNA): TGTGCCAGCCGCCGGGACAGTGTCAATGAGCAGTTCTTC.

This clonotype was picked up a small number of times. The rearrangement links TRBV2 to TRBJ2-2; 7 bases align to TRBD2. CDR1 and CDR2 from the germline V gene are SNHLY and FYNNEI. The CDR3 is made up of 15 amino acids. With 2 bases clipped from V and 7 bases from J, the junction kept 7 bases outside the gene matches. The CDR3 loop reads CASSETHGGVGELFF. The CDR3 bases are TGTGCCAGCAGTGAAACGCATGGGGGGGTCGGGGAGCTGTTTTTT.

This clonotype was observed a single time. The chain is built from TRBV6-2 or TRBV6-3 and TRBJ2-7; D not certain. The CDR3 length is 11 residues. The germline CDR1 and CDR2 sequences are MNHEY and SVGEGT. With 6 bases removed from V and 3 bases from J, the gap between germline ends came to 6 bases. CDR3 nucleotides: TGTGCCAGCAGGACAATCTACGAGCAGTACTTC. Protein product: CASRTIYEQYF.

V and J are TRBV28 and TRBJ2-1; TRBD1 might be the D (5 bases). Germline assignment: CDR1 MDHEN and CDR2 SYDVKM. The germline V and J ends were trimmed by 4 bases and 7 bases, with 17 bases remaining between them. The CDR3 sequence is 15 residues long. CDR3 sequence (DNA): TGTGCCAGCAGTTCCAGGGAAATAGTAGGGAATGAGCAGTTCTTC. Its protein is CASSSREIVGNEQFF.

This clonotype was observed many times. The chain employs TRBV5-1 and TRBJ1-2; no definite D call. The CDR3 loop spans 13 amino acids. Germline V gene lookup returns CDR1 SGHRS and CDR2 YFSETQ. V lost 0 bases to trimming and J lost 8 bases, with 11 bases between them. The CDR3 spells CASSLDGEEGYTF. DNA for the CDR3: TGCGCCAGCAGCTTGGATGGAGAGGAGGGCTACACCTTC.

This clonotype has ten or more counts. V is TRBV20-1 and J is TRBJ2-6, with a weak D call TRBD2 (6 bases). Germline V CDR1 and CDR2: DFQATT, SNEGSKA (reference sequence). Trimming left V 0 bases short and J 0 bases short, with 15 bases between. CDR3 length: 18 amino acids. This chain's CDR3 is CSARDDRAGSSGANVLTF. CDR3 nucleotide sequence: TGCAGTGCTAGAGATGACCGGGCGGGGAGCTCTGGGGCCAACGTCCTGACTTTC.

This clonotype turned up a few times. One end of the junction is discordant with germline, which a read error may explain. The chain recombines TRBV20-1 with TRBJ2-1, with D unresolved. Germline V gives CDR1 DFQATT, CDR2 SNEGSKA (reference sequence). The CDR3 is made up of 14 amino acids. The CDR3, as DNA: TGCAGTGCTTGGACCGAAAGCTCCTACAATGAGCAGCTCTTC. Protein: CSAWTESSYNEQLF.

As to this clonotype: It may be a read error: a sequence one base away is much more abundant. V and J are TRBV6-2 or TRBV6-3 and TRBJ1-1; D is unresolved. Germline CDR1 MNHEY, CDR2 SVGEGT. V dropped 4 bases and J dropped 5 bases, with 8 bases sitting between them. The CDR3 consists of 12 residues. This CDR3 is CASSLGKTEAFF. Written as DNA, the CDR3 is TGTGCCAGCAGTTTAGGGAAAACTGAAGCTTTCTTT.

This clonotype has ten or more counts. This sequence joins TRBV29-1 and TRBJ2-7, with a weak D call TRBD1 (5 bases). V lost 5 bases and J 3 bases, leaving 17 bases between the germline ends. Germline V gene sequence: CDR1 SQVTM, CDR2 ANQGSEA. The CDR3 totals 14 residues. The CDR3 is CSVLIGAGYYEQYF. The CDR3 DNA reads TGCAGCGTTCTTATTGGCGCAGGGTACTACGAGCAGTACTTC.